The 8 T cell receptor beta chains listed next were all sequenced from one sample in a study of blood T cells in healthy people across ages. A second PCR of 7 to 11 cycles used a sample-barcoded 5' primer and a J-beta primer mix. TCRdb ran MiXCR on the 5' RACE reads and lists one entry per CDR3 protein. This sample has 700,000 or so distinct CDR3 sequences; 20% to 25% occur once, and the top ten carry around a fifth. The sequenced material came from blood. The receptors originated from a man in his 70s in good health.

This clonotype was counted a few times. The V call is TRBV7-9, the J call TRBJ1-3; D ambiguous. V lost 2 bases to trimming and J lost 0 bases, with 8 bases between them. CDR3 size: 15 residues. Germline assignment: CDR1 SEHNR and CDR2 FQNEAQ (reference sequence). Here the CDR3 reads CASSLPPGSGNTIYF. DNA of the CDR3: TGTGCCAGCAGCTTACCCCCCGGCTCTGGAAACACCATATATTTT.

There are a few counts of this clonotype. DNA of the CDR3: TGTGCCAGCAGTTTATCTTCAGGGGGAATCAATGAGCAGTTCTTC. Translation: CASSLSSGGINEQFF. The chain joins TRBV28 to TRBJ2-1; 7 bases align to TRBD1. This CDR3 is built from 15 residues. Germline CDR1 reads MDHEN; CDR2 reads SYDVKM. After removal of 1 base from V and 6 bases from J, the junction contained 6 bases not matched to a gene.

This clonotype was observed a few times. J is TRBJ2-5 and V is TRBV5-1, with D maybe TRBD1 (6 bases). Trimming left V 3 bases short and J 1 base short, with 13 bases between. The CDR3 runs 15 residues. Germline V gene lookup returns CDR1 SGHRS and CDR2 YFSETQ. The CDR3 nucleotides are TGCGCCAGCAGCTACCTAGGGACACTCCAAGAGACCCAGTACTTC. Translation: CASSYLGTLQETQYF.

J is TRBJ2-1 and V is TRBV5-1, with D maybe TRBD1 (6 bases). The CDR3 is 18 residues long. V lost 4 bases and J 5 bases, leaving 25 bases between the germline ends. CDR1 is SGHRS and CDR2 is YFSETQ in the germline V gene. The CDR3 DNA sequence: TGCGCCAGCAGCACTCCTCAGGGGCACCAAAATCTACACAATGAGCAGTTCTTC. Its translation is CASSTPQGHQNLHNEQFF.

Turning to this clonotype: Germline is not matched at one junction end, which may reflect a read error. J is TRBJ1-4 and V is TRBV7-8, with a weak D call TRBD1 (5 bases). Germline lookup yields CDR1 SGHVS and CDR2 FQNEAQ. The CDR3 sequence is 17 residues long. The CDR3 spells CVSSFYAGSLTNEGLFF. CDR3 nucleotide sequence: TGTGTCAGCAGCTTTTACGCAGGGAGTTTAACTAATGAAGGACTGTTTTTT.

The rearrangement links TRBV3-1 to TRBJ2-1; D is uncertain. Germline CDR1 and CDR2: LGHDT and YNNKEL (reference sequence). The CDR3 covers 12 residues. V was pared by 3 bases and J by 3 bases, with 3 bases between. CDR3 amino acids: CASSQFYNEQFF. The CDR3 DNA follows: TGTGCCAGCAGCCAGTTCTACAATGAGCAGTTCTTC.

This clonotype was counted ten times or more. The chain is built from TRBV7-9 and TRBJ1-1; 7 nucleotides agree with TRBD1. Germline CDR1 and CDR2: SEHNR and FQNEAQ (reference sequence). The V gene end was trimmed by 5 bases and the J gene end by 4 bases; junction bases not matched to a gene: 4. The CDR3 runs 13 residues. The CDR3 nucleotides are TGTGCCAGCAGCGAAAGGGGGCCCACTGAAGCTTTCTTT. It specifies CASSERGPTEAFF.

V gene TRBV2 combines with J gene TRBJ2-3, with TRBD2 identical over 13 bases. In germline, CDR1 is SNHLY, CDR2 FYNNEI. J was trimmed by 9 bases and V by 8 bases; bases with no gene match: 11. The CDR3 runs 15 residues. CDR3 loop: CASAPLAGGPGTQYF. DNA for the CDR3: TGTGCCAGCGCCCCACTAGCGGGGGGGCCAGGCACGCAGTATTTT.